Presented here are 8 T cell receptor beta chains from one specimen sequenced in a study of cytomegalovirus exposure and HLA in healthy donors. Primers included in the PCR were 60 Vbeta and 13 Jbeta primers. Generated by immunoSEQ multiplex PCR, the TCRdb table keeps only in-frame clones and is missing some. This table has roughly 120,000 clones, approximately 74% appearing once. Sequencing used PBMCs. Receptors originate from a woman in her forties or fifties in good health and CMV-seropositive.

Of note for this clone: This specimen includes other DNA sequences encoding the same CDR3. The V and J genes are TRBV5-1 and TRBJ1-1; D remains unclear. Between the trimmed V and J ends, which lost 1 base and 14 bases, there was a span of 12 bases. The CDR3 covers 11 residues. The germline gives CDR1 SGHRS, CDR2 YFSETQ. This CDR3 reads CASSLNNLAFF. The CDR3 coding sequence is TGCGCCAGCAGCTTGAATAATCTAGCCTTCTTT.

This clone showed up just a few times. The CDR3: CASSAGQGTNTEAFF. As DNA, the CDR3 is TGTGCCAGCAGCGCCGGACAGGGGACGAACACTGAAGCTTTCTTT. This chain links TRBV9 with TRBJ1-1, with 9 bases matching TRBD1. The CDR3 runs to 15 residues. After removal of 3 bases from V and 1 base from J, the junction contained 4 bases not matched to a gene. In germline, CDR1 is SGDLS, CDR2 YYNGEE.

This clone was recorded once. The genes are TRBV4-3 and TRBJ2-7, with 16 bases lining up with TRBD2. Germline trimming cut 0 bases from V and 5 bases from J; bases unmatched to any gene: 10. Germline V gives CDR1 LGHNA, CDR2 YSLEER. There are 19 residues in the CDR3. This chain's CDR3 is CASSQDLVAGLAGGDEQYF. The CDR3 DNA follows: TGCGCCAGCAGCCAAGATTTGGTAGCGGGACTAGCGGGGGGGGACGAGCAGTACTTC.

CDR3 coding DNA: TGTGCCACGAGACTAGCGGGAGATACCTACAATGAGCAGTTCTTC. This sequence encodes CATRLAGDTYNEQFF. The V and J genes are TRBV10-3 and TRBJ2-1, with TRBD2 matching 12 bases. The CDR3 consists of 15 residues. The V segment lost 10 bases and the J segment 2 bases; nucleotides outside the gene matches: 6. Germline V gene data show CDR1 as ENHRY and CDR2 as SYGVKD.

The chain has TRBV6-5 and TRBJ1-1, with a tentative D call TRBD1 (6 bases). The CDR3 totals 14 residues. From germline, CDR1 is MNHEY and CDR2 SVGAGI. Trimming pared 10 bases from V and 0 bases from J, leaving 15 bases between. The CDR3 nucleotides read TGTGCCACTATAACGGGACATATGAACACTGAAGCTTTCTTT. Protein product: CATITGHMNTEAFF.

This chain uses TRBV4-2 with TRBJ2-1; 10 nucleotides line up with TRBD2. The V and J ends lost 1 base and 4 bases, in that order; junction bases with no gene match: 4. This CDR3 has 16 amino acids. Germline V lookup: CDR1 LGHNA, CDR2 YNFKEQ. Here the CDR3 reads CASSQGTSGFYNEQFF. The CDR3 nucleotides are TGTGCCAGCAGCCAAGGGACTAGCGGATTTTACAATGAGCAGTTCTTC.

This chain joins TRBV5-1 and TRBJ2-7, with 10 bases that match TRBD2. V was pared by 4 bases and J by 4 bases, with 5 bases of the junction left unmatched. This CDR3 is 14 amino acids long. Germline CDR1 and CDR2: SGHRS and YFSETQ. This CDR3 reads CASSLAGAIYEQYF. DNA of the CDR3: TGCGCCAGCAGCCTAGCGGGGGCGATATACGAGCAGTACTTC.

The chain joins TRBV4-2 to TRBJ1-1; D gene uncertain. Germline-derived CDR1 and CDR2 are LGHNA and YNFKEQ. V lost 1 base, J lost 2 bases, and 8 bases lay in between. The CDR3 extends over 14 amino acids. CDR3 loop: CASSQAFTNTEAFF. The CDR3 DNA sequence: TGTGCCAGCAGCCAAGCTTTCACAAACACTGAAGCTTTCTTT.